This TCR beta chain was observed in a study of blood T cell repertoires in COVID-19. As for the study in general: Sites in the United States, Italy and Spain provided acute and convalescent COVID-19 samples.

The V and J ends lost 2 bases and 4 bases respectively, with 10 bases between them. Germline-derived CDR1 and CDR2 are SEHNR and FQNEAQ (reference sequence). CDR3 length equals 14 residues. Original handling: Estimates of nucleated cell counts were drawn from the amplification of reference gene primers. Profiling relied on immunoSEQ multiplex PCR, and the TCRdb table lists in-frame clones only, not all of them. V, J and clone size derive from that table, while D and trimming were established from the DNA sequence. The profile shows approximately 6,000 clones, 85% to 90% of them singletons. Sequenced sample: peripheral blood. The chain is built from TRBV7-9 and TRBJ2-3; no firm D call. The sequence came from a human donor in a cohort sampled during active COVID-19. The CDR3 region is CASSLSEVSDTQYF. The CDR3 coding sequence is TGTGCCAGCAGCTTAAGTGAGGTTTCAGATACGCAGTATTTT.